The 5 T cell receptor beta chains listed next were all sequenced from one sample in a study of shared clonotypes between healthy human individuals (dated by TCRdb to about 2020). Libraries came from the immunoSEQ multiplex PCR assay. TCRdb carries this immuneACCESS record with in-frame sequences only. Its versions omit some clonotypes, under half of them owing to an unresolved V gene in the studies checked, with the rest unexplained. The sample has around 480,000 clones on record, nearly 80% of them singletons. Jointly, the top ten make up 12% of the sample. The sample taken for sequencing was PBMCs. The receptor set was obtained from a woman aged 40 to 50 in good health. Some clones in this sample may be carry-over from other donors' samples.

The V gene is TRBV9, the J gene TRBJ2-7; D unresolved. CDR3 length: 16 amino acids. Deletions cut 0 bases from V and 0 bases from J, with 13 bases between. CDR1 and CDR2 from the germline V gene are SGDLS and YYNGEE. The CDR3 is CASSVGGRVSSYEQYF. The CDR3 DNA reads as TGTGCCAGCAGCGTAGGCGGCCGCGTGAGCTCCTACGAGCAGTACTTC. Combining the CDR3 with reference TRBV9 and TRBJ2-7 gives the whole variable domain DSGVTQTPKHLITATGQRVTLRCSPRSGDLSVYWYQQSLDQGLQFLIQYYNGEERAKGNILERFSAQQFPDLHSELNLSSLELGDSALYFCASSVGGRVSSYEQYFGPGTRLTVT.

This clone was seen just once. J is TRBJ2-7 and V is TRBV7-2; TRBD1 or TRBD2 may be the D gene (7 bases each). Trimming pared 5 bases from V and 3 bases from J, leaving 14 bases between. Germline V gene sequence: CDR1 SGHTA, CDR2 FQGNSA. The length of the CDR3 is 14 residues. CDR3 DNA sequence: TGTGCCAGCAGCCTCACAGGGGAGGGCTACGAGCAGTACTTC. Its protein is CASSLTGEGYEQYF.

This chain links TRBV18 with TRBJ2-1, with TRBD2 identical over 8 bases. The CDR3 length is 16 residues. V lost 2 bases and J lost 2; bases outside the gene matches: 5. CDR1 is KGHSH and CDR2 is LQKENI in the germline V gene. CDR3 in amino acids: CASSPGAGGPYNEQFF. Written as DNA, the CDR3 is TGTGCCAGCTCACCAGGGGCGGGGGGCCCCTACAATGAGCAGTTCTTC.

The chain couples TRBV18 to TRBJ2-2; D is perhaps TRBD2 (5 bases). The V end was cut by 4 bases, the J end by 4 bases, with 10 bases between. CDR1 and CDR2 (germline): KGHSH, LQKENI. The CDR3 sequence is 14 residues long. CDR3 region: CASSLPLATGELFF. CDR3 DNA: TGTGCCAGCTCACTGCCCCTAGCCACCGGGGAGCTGTTTTTT.

Regarding this clone: A much larger clone sits a single nucleotide away, making a read error possible. The V and J genes are TRBV6-5 and TRBJ2-3, with D hard to call. Germline V gene data show CDR1 as MNHEY and CDR2 as SVGAGI. Trimming cost V 7 bases and J 0 bases, with 5 bases left between them. This CDR3 is 12 amino acids long. The DNA of the CDR3 is TGTGCCAGCAATCCTAGCACAGATACGCAGTATTTT. Encoded protein: CASNPSTDTQYF.